This T cell receptor (beta chain) derives from a study of blood T cell repertoires in COVID-19. TCRdb's copy holds only in-frame clones and misses some; the assay was immunoSEQ multiplex PCR. This table holds some 400,000 clones, around 87% found once. Germline V gene lookup returns CDR1 SQVTM and CDR2 ANQGSEA. The junction had 21 bases not matched to a gene; V was cut back by 6 bases and J by 6 bases. The CDR3 extends over 19 amino acids. The clonotype was recovered from a woman in her 30s with COVID-19, enrolled during active disease. The specimen sequenced was peripheral blood. This rearrangement joins TRBV29-1 to TRBJ2-7; 15 bases match TRBD2. Here the CDR3 reads CSVAGSSGLAGGPGVEQYF. The CDR3 DNA reads as TGCAGCGTAGCGGGGAGCTCCGGACTAGCGGGAGGGCCGGGGGTCGAGCAGTACTTC.